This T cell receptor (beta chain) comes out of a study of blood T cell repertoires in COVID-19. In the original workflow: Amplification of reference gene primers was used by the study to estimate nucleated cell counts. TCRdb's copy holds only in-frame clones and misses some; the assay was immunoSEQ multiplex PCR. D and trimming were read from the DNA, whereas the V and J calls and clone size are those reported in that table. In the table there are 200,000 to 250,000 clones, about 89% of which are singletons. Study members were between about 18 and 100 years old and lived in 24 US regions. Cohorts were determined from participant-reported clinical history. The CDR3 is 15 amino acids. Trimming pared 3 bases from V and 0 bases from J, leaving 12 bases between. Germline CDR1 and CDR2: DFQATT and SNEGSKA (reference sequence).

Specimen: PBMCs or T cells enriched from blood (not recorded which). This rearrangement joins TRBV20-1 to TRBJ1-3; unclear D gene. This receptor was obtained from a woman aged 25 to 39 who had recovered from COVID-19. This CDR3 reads CSASRQAFSGNTIYF. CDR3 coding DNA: TGCAGTGCTAGTCGCCAGGCTTTCTCTGGAAACACCATATATTTT.